Described below is a single TCR beta chain sequence and its context. The antigen is unknown. Germline values: CDR1 SNHLY, CDR2 FYNNEI. V shed 6 bases and J shed 7 bases, with 20 bases lying between them. The CDR3 has 15 residues. This sample was taken from a study of CD4+ T cells in melanoma. General study results and limits: A reported correlation linked neoantigen-specific CD4+ T cells to CD8+, macrophage and B cell function. In melanoma, neoantigen-specific CD4+ T cells reportedly differed in differentiation state.

The repertoire was sequenced with immunoSEQ multiplex PCR; TCRdb's copy has only in-frame clones and lacks some. This table holds some 120,000 clones, 80% to 95% found once. This receptor was obtained from a human donor with melanoma. This chain uses TRBV2 with TRBJ2-3, with a tentative D call TRBD2 (6 bases). Sequenced material: peripheral blood. For the CDR3, the DNA is TGTGCCAGCAGGCCGGGACTTGGAGCGGTAAATACGCAGTATTTT. Protein sequence: CASRPGLGAVNTQYF.